A selection of T cell receptor beta chains follows, all from one sample in a study of blood T cells in healthy people across ages. Using its own MiXCR run on the 5' RACE reads, TCRdb lists one record per CDR3 protein. The table lists roughly 700,000 distinct CDR3 sequences, roughly 25% of them singletons. These data were also filed under a second study, of T cells of mothers and their children.

The sequenced sample consisted of blood. All receptors derive from a boy between 5 and 17 years old in good health. The CDR3 runs from the conserved cysteine through the conserved F or W. D genes are given only for firm matches. The listing skips clone size in some rows; elsewhere it reads once, few, many or a size class.

NA	TRBV7-2	NA	TRBJ2-5	CASSLIRGGAGETQYF	TGTGCCAGCAGCCTTATACGTGGGGGGGCCGGGGAGACCCAGTACTTC
NA	TRBV7-6	NA	TRBJ2-7	CASSLYAGPEYEQYF	TGTGCCAGCAGCTTATATGCCGGGCCTGAATACGAGCAGTACTTC
NA	TRBV6-5	NA	TRBJ2-7	CASSPVGTATYEQYF	TGTGCCAGCAGCCCAGTAGGGACGGCAACCTACGAGCAGTACTTC
NA	TRBV9	TRBD1	TRBJ2-5	CASSVKPDRGEETQYF	TGTGCCAGCAGCGTGAAACCCGACAGGGGGGAAGAGACCCAGTACTTC
few	TRBV28	TRBD1	TRBJ1-5	CASSMTGTGGLGNQPQHF	TGTGCCAGCAGCATGACCGGGACAGGGGGCTTGGGCAATCAGCCCCAGCATTTT
NA	TRBV27	TRBD1	TRBJ2-7	CASCGQAPYEQYF	TGTGCCAGCTGCGGACAGGCCCCCTACGAGCAGTACTTC
NA	TRBV12-3/TRBV12-4	NA	TRBJ1-1	CASSFGKGLAFF	TGTGCCAGCAGTTTTGGGAAGGGGCTGGCTTTCTTT
few	TRBV6-1	NA	TRBJ2-5	CASSEARGGGETQYF	TGTGCCAGCAGTGAAGCTCGGGGCGGAGGGGAGACCCAGTACTTC
few	TRBV12-3/TRBV12-4	NA	TRBJ1-1	CASGFGQQNTEAFF	TGTGCCAGCGGTTTTGGCCAGCAGAACACTGAAGCTTTCTTT
few	TRBV25-1	NA	TRBJ1-3	CASRSMEDPISLNTIYF	TGTGCCAGCAGGAGTATGGAGGATCCTATTTCTTTGAACACCATATATTTT
NA	TRBV6-6	TRBD2	TRBJ2-1	CASSYGPRGGYNEQFF	TGTGCCAGCAGTTATGGTCCGCGCGGGGGATACAATGAGCAGTTCTTC
few	TRBV20-1	NA	TRBJ2-1	CSASIQGDEQFF	TGCAGTGCTAGCATACAGGGCGATGAGCAGTTCTTC
few	TRBV29-1	TRBD1	TRBJ2-1	CSVEGRDRGNEQFF	TGCAGCGTTGAAGGGCGGGACAGGGGTAATGAGCAGTTCTTC
NA	TRBV20-1	TRBD1	TRBJ2-2	CSASRGFTGELFF	TGCAGTGCTAGCAGGGGGTTCACCGGGGAGCTGTTTTTT
few	TRBV11-1	TRBD2	TRBJ2-1	CASSSRLAGGGYNEQFF	TGTGCCAGCAGCTCTCGGCTAGCGGGAGGGGGATACAATGAGCAGTTCTTC
NA	TRBV5-5	TRBD2	TRBJ2-5	CASSAGLAGEFRETQYF	TGTGCCAGCAGCGCCGGACTAGCGGGGGAGTTTAGGGAGACCCAGTACTTC
NA	TRBV3-1	NA	TRBJ2-7	CASSQQEGGRYAQYF	TGTGCCAGCAGCCAACAGGAGGGGGGACGGTACGCGCAGTACTTC
few	TRBV7-3	NA	TRBJ2-7	CASSPPGPIGWEQYF	TGTGCCAGCAGCCCACCGGGCCCGATAGGTTGGGAGCAGTACTTC
NA	TRBV19	TRBD1	TRBJ2-7	CASSWSGTGSYEQYF	TGTGCCAGTAGTTGGAGTGGGACAGGTTCCTACGAGCAGTACTTC
NA	TRBV11-2	NA	TRBJ2-7	CASSLGMGEQYF	TGTGCCAGCAGCTTAGGCATGGGCGAGCAGTACTTC
NA	TRBV20-1	TRBD2	TRBJ2-7	CSARDSLAVYEQYF	TGCAGTGCTAGAGATAGTCTAGCGGTCTACGAGCAGTACTTC
few	TRBV28	NA	TRBJ1-2	CASSLLTGDGYTF	TGTGCCAGCAGTTTATTAACCGGGGATGGCTACACCTTC
few	TRBV7-4	TRBD1	TRBJ2-5	CASSSLDREETQYF	TGTGCCAGCAGCTCCTTGGACAGGGAAGAGACCCAGTACTTC
NA	TRBV20-1	NA	TRBJ2-1	CSASITYNEQFF	TGCAGTGCTAGTATCACCTACAATGAGCAGTTCTTC
NA	TRBV4-3	NA	TRBJ1-2	CASSQDRVGDTDYGYTF	TGCGCCAGCAGCCAAGATAGGGTAGGGGATACGGACTATGGCTACACCTTC
NA	TRBV25-1	NA	TRBJ1-1	CASSESPGVTEAFF	TGTGCCAGCAGTGAATCGCCCGGGGTCACTGAAGCTTTCTTT
once	TRBV6-1	NA	TRBJ2-5	CASYFRTAGIETQYF	TGTGCCAGCTATTTTCGGACGGCTGGTATAGAGACCCAGTACTTC
NA	TRBV5-1	TRBD2	TRBJ2-3	CASSLGRGLADTQYF	TGCGCCAGCAGCTTGGGCCGCGGACTAGCGGATACGCAGTATTTT
few	TRBV29-1	NA	TRBJ2-1	CSVVGGKGNEQFF	TGCAGCGTTGTAGGGGGGAAGGGCAATGAGCAGTTCTTC
NA	TRBV12-3/TRBV12-4	NA	TRBJ1-2	CASRNLTGSGYGYTF	TGTGCCAGCAGAAACCTTACAGGGTCTGGTTATGGCTACACCTTC
NA	TRBV29-1	NA	TRBJ1-2	CSVSRRLGYGYTF	TGCAGCGTCTCTCGACGTCTAGGCTATGGCTACACCTTC
NA	TRBV2	TRBD1	TRBJ2-5	CASKWDRQETQYF	TGTGCCAGCAAATGGGACAGGCAAGAGACCCAGTACTTC
few	TRBV3-1	TRBD1	TRBJ1-1	CASSQVDRKAFF	TGTGCCAGCAGCCAAGTGGACAGGAAAGCTTTCTTT
few	TRBV10-2	NA	TRBJ1-4	CASKTGDEKLFF	TGCGCCAGCAAGACGGGAGATGAAAAACTGTTTTTT
few	TRBV14	NA	TRBJ1-6	CASSLRGGGPLHF	TGTGCCAGCAGCCTTCGGGGGGGAGGACCCCTCCACTTT
few	TRBV21-1	NA	TRBJ2-5	CASSKGGTSVGTQYF	TGTGCCAGCAGCAAAGGAGGGACTAGTGTTGGGACCCAGTACTTC
NA	TRBV20-1	TRBD2	TRBJ2-1	CSARALLAGGPSEQFF	TGCAGTGCTAGAGCGCTTCTAGCGGGAGGGCCTAGTGAGCAGTTCTTC
few	TRBV6-2/TRBV6-3	NA	TRBJ2-1	CASSPLPAYNEQFF	TGTGCCAGCAGCCCGTTACCAGCCTACAATGAGCAGTTCTTC
NA	TRBV2	NA	TRBJ1-1	CASSGSGRVWAFF	TGTGCCAGCAGTGGTTCAGGGCGGGTCTGGGCTTTCTTT
NA	TRBV11-1	NA	TRBJ2-3	CASSPRQTDTQYF	TGTGCCAGCAGCCCGCGGCAGACAGATACGCAGTATTTT
NA	TRBV19	NA	TRBJ2-4	CASSMGQINIQYF	TGTGCCAGTAGTATGGGCCAAATAAACATTCAGTACTTC
NA	TRBV7-2	NA	TRBJ2-5	CASSPQIQETQYF	TGTGCCAGCAGCCCACAAATCCAAGAGACCCAGTACTTC
few	TRBV5-1	TRBD1	TRBJ2-1	CASSRAGTGDTGGSYNEQFF	TGCGCCAGCAGCAGGGCCGGGACAGGGGACACTGGAGGGTCCTACAATGAGCAGTTCTTC
NA	TRBV28	NA	TRBJ2-7	CASSLRGEQLEQYF	TGTGCCAGCAGTTTACGAGGGGAGCAGCTCGAGCAGTACTTC
few	TRBV7-9	NA	TRBJ2-6	CASSLDGSNVLTF	TGTGCCAGCAGCTTAGACGGTTCCAACGTCCTGACTTTC
NA	TRBV6-2/TRBV6-3	TRBD2	TRBJ2-3	CASSNPTSVIADTQYF	TGTGCCAGCAGTAACCCGACTAGCGTTATCGCAGATACGCAGTATTTT
NA	TRBV7-8	NA	TRBJ2-5	CATGKTFWSSETQYF	TGTGCCACCGGGAAAACATTCTGGAGCTCGGAGACCCAGTACTTC
few	TRBV7-2	NA	TRBJ1-3	CASSQTGDTIYF	TGTGCCAGCAGCCAAACGGGGGACACCATATATTTT
NA	TRBV9	TRBD1	TRBJ1-1	CASSSGDRGPAFF	TGTGCCAGCAGCTCTGGGGACAGGGGCCCAGCTTTCTTT
few	TRBV27	NA	TRBJ2-7	CASSPRVPQDSYEQYF	TGTGCCAGCAGTCCGCGGGTGCCCCAAGATTCCTACGAGCAGTACTTC
few	TRBV12-3/TRBV12-4	NA	TRBJ2-6	CASRDPPSGANVLTF	TGTGCCAGCAGAGATCCCCCTTCTGGGGCCAACGTCCTGACTTTC
NA	TRBV24-1	NA	TRBJ2-5	CATSDPSGAYQETQYF	TGTGCCACCAGTGACCCCTCGGGAGCGTACCAAGAGACCCAGTACTTC
few	TRBV29-1	NA	TRBJ1-2	CSVERAGLSYTF	TGCAGCGTTGAACGGGCAGGGCTAAGTTACACCTTC
few	TRBV20-1	TRBD2	TRBJ2-1	CSAPGVLAGSSNEQLF	TGCAGTGCCCCCGGGGTCCTAGCGGGAAGTTCCAATGAGCAGCTCTTC
few	TRBV11-2	TRBD1	TRBJ1-1	CASSLIWETGGPGAFF	TGTGCCAGCAGCTTAATCTGGGAGACAGGGGGCCCAGGAGCTTTCTTT